This T cell receptor beta chain comes out of a study of blood T cell repertoires in COVID-19. CDR3 size: 11 residues. With V trimmed by 6 bases and J by 12 bases, 3 bases remained unmatched. Here immunoSEQ multiplex PCR was the method, and the copy in TCRdb shows in-frame clones only, minus some. In the table there are 200,000 to 250,000 clones, approximately 86% of which are singletons. The sequence came from a woman aged 30 to 39 with acute COVID-19. Sequencing was performed on PBMCs or T cells enriched from blood (not recorded which). The J gene is TRBJ2-7, the V gene TRBV12-3 or TRBV12-4, with 12 bases that match TRBD1. Here the CDR3 reads CASRGTGGAYF. The DNA for the CDR3 is TGTGCCAGCAGAGGGACAGGGGGCGCGTACTTC.